This T cell receptor beta chain was observed in a study of T cell responses to AZD1222 COVID-19 vaccine. The study's findings and limits: Baseline seropositives among AZD1222 recipients totaled only five to seven.

Germline assignment: CDR1 SGHTA and CDR2 FQGNSA. V lost 3 bases, J lost 0 bases, and 5 bases stayed unmatched. The CDR3 is 16 amino acids. Of note for this clone: The antigen remains undetermined.

Sequencing was performed with immunoSEQ multiplex PCR; in TCRdb, only in-frame clones are kept and a portion is missing. The data contain approximately 150,000 clones, roughly 91% of them singletons. The V and J genes are TRBV7-2 and TRBJ1-3; 7 bases are a match to TRBD1. The receptor comes from an adult in good health. The sample here was peripheral blood, taken on day 0 of AZD1222 vaccination. The CDR3 sequence: CASSFGQANSGNTIYF. CDR3 DNA: TGTGCCAGCAGCTTTGGACAGGCGAACTCTGGAAACACCATATATTTT.